In its sample, the clone carrying this TCR beta chain was seen a few times. No antigen is known for it. Combining a sample-barcoded 5' primer with a J-beta primer mix, a second PCR ran for 7 to 11 cycles. In TCRdb, the 5' RACE reads were re-called with MiXCR into one record per CDR3 protein. The data contain about 1.4 million distinct CDR3 sequences, around 55% of them singletons. The data derive from a study of blood T cells in healthy people across ages. Study-level findings and limits: Diversity estimates drawn from one million T cells were deemed underestimates.

PBMCs numbering at least 6 million were isolated per sample. V dropped 1 base and J dropped 4 bases, with 10 bases sitting between them. Germline CDR1 is LNHNV and CDR2 is YYDKDF (reference sequence). The CDR3 spans 15 residues. The gene calls are TRBV15 and TRBJ2-2; no clear D. The sequence was collected from a man between 18 and 35 years old in good health. The sequencing input was blood. CDR3 coding DNA: TGTGCCACCAGCAGAGCGGGCTCATCCACCGGGGAGCTGTTTTTT. Translated, it gives CATSRAGSSTGELFF.